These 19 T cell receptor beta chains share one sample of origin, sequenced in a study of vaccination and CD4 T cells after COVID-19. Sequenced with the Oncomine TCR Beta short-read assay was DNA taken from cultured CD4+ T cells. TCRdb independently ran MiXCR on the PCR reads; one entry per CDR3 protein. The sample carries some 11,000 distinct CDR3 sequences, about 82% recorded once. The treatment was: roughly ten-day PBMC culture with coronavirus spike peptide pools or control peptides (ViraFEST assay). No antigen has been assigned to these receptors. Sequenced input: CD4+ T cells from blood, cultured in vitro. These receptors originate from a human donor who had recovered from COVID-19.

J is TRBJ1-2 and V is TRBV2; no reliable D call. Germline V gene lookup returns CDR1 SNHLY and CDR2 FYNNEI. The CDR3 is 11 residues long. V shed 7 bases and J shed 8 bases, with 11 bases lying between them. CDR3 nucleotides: TGTGCCAGCAAGATAACGCAGGGCTACACCTTC. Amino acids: CASKITQGYTF. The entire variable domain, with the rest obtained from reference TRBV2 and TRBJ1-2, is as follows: EPEVTQTPSHQVTQMGQEVILRCVPISNHLYFYWYRQILGQKVEFLVSFYNNEISEKSEIFDDQFSVERPDGSNFTLKIRSTKLEDSAMYFCASKITQGYTFGSGTRLTVV.

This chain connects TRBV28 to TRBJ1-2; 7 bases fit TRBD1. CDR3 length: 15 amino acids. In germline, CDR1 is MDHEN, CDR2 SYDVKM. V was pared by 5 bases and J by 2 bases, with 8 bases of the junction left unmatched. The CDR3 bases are TGTGCCAGCAGTCCCTTCAAGGGGGCAAACTATGGCTACACCTTC. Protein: CASSPFKGANYGYTF.

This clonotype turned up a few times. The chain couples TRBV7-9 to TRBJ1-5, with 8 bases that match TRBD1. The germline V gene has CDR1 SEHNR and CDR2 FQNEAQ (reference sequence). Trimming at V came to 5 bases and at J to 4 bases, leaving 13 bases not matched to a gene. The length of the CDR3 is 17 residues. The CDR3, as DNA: TGTGCCAGCAGCCCCTACGCTACAGGGGGTTCGAATCAGCCCCAGCATTTT. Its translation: CASSPYATGGSNQPQHF.

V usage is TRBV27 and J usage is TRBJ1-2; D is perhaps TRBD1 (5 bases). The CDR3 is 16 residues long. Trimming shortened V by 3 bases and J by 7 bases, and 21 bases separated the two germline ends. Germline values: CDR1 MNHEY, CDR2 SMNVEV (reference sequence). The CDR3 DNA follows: TGTGCCAGCAGTTTGAACCTGGGGACGACGCGAGGTGGCTACACCTTC. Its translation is CASSLNLGTTRGGYTF.

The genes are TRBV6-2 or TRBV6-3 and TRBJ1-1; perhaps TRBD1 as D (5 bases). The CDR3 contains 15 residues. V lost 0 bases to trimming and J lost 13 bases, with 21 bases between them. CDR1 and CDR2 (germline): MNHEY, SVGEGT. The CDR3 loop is CASSYSGTAGPQIFF. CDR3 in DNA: TGTGCCAGCAGTTACTCCGGAACGGCAGGGCCCCAGATTTTCTTT.

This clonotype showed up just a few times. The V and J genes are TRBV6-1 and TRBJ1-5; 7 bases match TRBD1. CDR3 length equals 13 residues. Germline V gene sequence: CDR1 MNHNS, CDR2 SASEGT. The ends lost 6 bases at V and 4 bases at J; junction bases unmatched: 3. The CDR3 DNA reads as TGTGCCAGCAGCCGGGACAGTAATCAGCCCCAGCATTTT. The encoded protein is CASSRDSNQPQHF.

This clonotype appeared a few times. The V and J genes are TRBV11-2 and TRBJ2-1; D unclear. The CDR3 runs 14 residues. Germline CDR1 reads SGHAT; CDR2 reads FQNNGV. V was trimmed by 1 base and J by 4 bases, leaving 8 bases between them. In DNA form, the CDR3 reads TGTGCCAGCAGCTTAGGGCTAGGGTACAATGAGCAGTTCTTC. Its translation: CASSLGLGYNEQFF.

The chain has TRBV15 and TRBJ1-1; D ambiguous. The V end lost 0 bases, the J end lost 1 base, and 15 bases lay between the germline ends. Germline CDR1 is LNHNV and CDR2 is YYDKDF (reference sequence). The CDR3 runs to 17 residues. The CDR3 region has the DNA TGTGCCACCAGCAGAGATCGTCTGGGAGAGGGGAACACTGAAGCTTTCTTT. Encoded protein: CATSRDRLGEGNTEAFF.

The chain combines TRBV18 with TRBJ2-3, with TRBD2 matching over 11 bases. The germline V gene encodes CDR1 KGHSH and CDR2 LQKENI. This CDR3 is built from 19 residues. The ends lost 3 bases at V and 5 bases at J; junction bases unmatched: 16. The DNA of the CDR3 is TGTGCCAGCTCACCCTTACCGGGACAGAAGGGACTAGCGGTAGATACGCAGTATTTT. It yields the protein CASSPLPGQKGLAVDTQYF. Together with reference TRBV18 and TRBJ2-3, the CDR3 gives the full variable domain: NAGVMQNPRHLVRRRGQEARLRCSPMKGHSHVYWYRQLPEEGLKFMVYLQKENIIDESGMPKERFSAEFPKEGPSILRIQQVVRGDSAAYFCASSPLPGQKGLAVDTQYFGPGTRLTVL.

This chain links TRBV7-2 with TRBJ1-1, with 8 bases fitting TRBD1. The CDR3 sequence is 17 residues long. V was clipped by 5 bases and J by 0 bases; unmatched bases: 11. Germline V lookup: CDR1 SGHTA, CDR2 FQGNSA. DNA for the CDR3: TGTGCCAGCAGCCCGCTCGACAGGGGTCGTATGAACACTGAAGCTTTCTTT. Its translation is CASSPLDRGRMNTEAFF.

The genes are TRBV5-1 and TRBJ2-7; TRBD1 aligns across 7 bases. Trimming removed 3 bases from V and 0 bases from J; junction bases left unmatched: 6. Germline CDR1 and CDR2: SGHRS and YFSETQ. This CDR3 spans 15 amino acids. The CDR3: CASSYGTEVSYEQYF. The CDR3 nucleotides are TGCGCCAGCAGCTACGGGACAGAAGTCTCCTACGAGCAGTACTTC.

This CDR3 is CASSRQGALHTEAFF. In DNA, the CDR3 is TGTGCCAGCAGCAGACAGGGGGCTTTACACACTGAAGCTTTCTTT. The J gene is TRBJ1-1, the V gene TRBV5-6, with TRBD1 identical over 10 bases. V was pared by 4 bases and J by 3 bases, with 6 bases of the junction left unmatched. Germline CDR1 SGHDT, CDR2 YYEEEE. The CDR3 contains 15 residues.

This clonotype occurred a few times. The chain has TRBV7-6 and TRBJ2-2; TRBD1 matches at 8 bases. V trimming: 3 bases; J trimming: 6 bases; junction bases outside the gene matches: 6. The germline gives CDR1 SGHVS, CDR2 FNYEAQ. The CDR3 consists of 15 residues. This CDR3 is CASSFHRGSAGELFF. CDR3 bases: TGTGCCAGCAGCTTCCACAGGGGGAGCGCCGGGGAGCTGTTTTTT. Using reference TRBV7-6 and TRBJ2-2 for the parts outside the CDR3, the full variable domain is GAGVSQSPRYKVTKRGQDVALRCDPISGHVSLYWYRQALGQGPEFLTYFNYEAQQDKSGLPNDRFSAERPEGSISTLTIQRTEQRDSAMYRCASSFHRGSAGELFFGEGSRLTVL.

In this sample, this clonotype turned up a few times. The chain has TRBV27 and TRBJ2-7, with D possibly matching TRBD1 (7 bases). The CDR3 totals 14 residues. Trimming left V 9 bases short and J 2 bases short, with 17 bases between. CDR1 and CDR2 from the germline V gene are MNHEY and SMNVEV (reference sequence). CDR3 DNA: TGTGCCAGTCAGCGCGGGACAGCCCCCTACGAGCAGTACTTC. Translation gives CASQRGTAPYEQYF.

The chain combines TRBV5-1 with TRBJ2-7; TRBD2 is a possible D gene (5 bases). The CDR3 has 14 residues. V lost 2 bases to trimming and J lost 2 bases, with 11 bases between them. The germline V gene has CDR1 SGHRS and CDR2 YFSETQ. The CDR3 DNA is TGCGCCAGCAGCTTTTCGGGAACTACCTACGAGCAGTACTTC. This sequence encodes CASSFSGTTYEQYF.

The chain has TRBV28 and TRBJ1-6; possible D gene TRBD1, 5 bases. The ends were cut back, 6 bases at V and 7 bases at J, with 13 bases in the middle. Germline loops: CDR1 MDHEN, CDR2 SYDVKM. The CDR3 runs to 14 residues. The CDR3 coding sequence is TGTGCCAGCAGGCCGGGACGCCTAAATTCACCCCTCCACTTT. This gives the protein CASRPGRLNSPLHF.

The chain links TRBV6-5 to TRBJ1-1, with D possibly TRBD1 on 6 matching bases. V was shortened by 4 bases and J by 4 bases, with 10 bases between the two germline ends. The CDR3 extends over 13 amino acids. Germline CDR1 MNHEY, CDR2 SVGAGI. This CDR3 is CASSFQGGTEAFF. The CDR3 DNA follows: TGTGCCAGCAGTTTCCAAGGGGGCACTGAAGCTTTCTTT.

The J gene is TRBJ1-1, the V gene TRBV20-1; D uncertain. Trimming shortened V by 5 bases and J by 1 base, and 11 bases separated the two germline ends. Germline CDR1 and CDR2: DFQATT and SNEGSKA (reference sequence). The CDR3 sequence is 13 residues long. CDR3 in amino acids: CSAAHPTNTEAFF. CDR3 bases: TGCAGTGCTGCCCACCCGACGAACACTGAAGCTTTCTTT.

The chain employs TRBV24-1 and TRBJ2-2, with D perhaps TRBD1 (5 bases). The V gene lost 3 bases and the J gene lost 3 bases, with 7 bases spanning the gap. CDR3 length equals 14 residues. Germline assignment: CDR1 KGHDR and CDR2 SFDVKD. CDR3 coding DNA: TGTGCCACCAGTGATACAGGATACACCGGGGAGCTGTTTTTT. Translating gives CATSDTGYTGELFF.